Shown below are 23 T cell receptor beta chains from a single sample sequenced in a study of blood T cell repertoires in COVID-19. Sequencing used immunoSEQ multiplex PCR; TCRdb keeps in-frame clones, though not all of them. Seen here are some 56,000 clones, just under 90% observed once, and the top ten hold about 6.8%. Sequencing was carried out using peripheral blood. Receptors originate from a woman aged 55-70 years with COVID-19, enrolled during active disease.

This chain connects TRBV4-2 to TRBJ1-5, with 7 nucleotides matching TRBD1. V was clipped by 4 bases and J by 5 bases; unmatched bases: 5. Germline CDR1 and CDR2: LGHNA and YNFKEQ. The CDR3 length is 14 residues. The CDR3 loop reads CASSPGQVHQPQHF. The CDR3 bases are TGTGCCAGCAGCCCCGGACAGGTCCATCAGCCCCAGCATTTT.

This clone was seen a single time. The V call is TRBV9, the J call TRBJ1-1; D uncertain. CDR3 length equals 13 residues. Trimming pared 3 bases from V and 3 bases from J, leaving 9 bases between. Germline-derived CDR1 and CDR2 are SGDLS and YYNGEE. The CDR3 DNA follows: TGTGCCAGCAGCGCCACGGGGTACACTGAAGCTTTCTTT. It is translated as CASSATGYTEAFF.

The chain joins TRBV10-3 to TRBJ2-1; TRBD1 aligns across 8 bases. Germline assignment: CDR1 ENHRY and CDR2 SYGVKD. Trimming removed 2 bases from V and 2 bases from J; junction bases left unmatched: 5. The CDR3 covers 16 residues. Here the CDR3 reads CAISEPGGPTYNEQFF. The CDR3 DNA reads TGTGCCATCAGTGAGCCAGGGGGCCCCACCTACAATGAGCAGTTCTTC.

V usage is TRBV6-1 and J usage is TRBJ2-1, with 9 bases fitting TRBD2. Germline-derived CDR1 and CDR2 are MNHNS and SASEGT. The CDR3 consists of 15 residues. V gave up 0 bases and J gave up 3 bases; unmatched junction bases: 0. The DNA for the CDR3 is TGTGCCAGCAGTGAAGCTAGCGGGAGCTACAATGAGCAGTTCTTC. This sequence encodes CASSEASGSYNEQFF.

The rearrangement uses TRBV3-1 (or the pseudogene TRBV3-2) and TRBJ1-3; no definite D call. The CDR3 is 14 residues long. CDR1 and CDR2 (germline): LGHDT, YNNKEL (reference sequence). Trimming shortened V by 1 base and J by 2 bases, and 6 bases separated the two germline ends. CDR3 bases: TGTGCCAGCAGCCAAGCTGGCCCTGGAAACACCATATATTTT. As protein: CASSQAGPGNTIYF.

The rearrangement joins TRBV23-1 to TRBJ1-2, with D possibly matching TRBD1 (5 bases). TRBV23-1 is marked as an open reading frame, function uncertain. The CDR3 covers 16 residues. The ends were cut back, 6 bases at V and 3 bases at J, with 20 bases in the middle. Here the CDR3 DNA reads TGCGCCAGCAGCCGAAGGGGCCAGGGCGTTGACTATGGCTACACCTTC. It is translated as CASSRRGQGVDYGYTF.

CDR3: CASSTLRDRVETQYF. Written as DNA, the CDR3 is TGTGCCAGCAGCACCTTACGGGACAGGGTCGAGACCCAGTACTTC. This chain uses TRBV7-9 with TRBJ2-5, with 9 positions matching TRBD1. The CDR3 spans 15 residues. Germline CDR1 reads SEHNR; CDR2 reads FQNEAQ (reference sequence). Trimming at V came to 5 bases and at J to 5 bases, leaving 9 bases not matched to a gene.

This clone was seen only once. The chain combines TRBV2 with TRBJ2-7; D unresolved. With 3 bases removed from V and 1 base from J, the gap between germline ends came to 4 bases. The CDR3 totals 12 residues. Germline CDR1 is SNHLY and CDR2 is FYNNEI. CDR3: CASSDRSYEQYF. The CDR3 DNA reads TGTGCCAGCAGTGACAGGTCCTACGAGCAGTACTTC. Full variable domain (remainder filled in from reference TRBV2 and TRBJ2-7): EPEVTQTPSHQVTQMGQEVILRCVPISNHLYFYWYRQILGQKVEFLVSFYNNEISEKSEIFDDQFSVERPDGSNFTLKIRSTKLEDSAMYFCASSDRSYEQYFGPGTRLTVT.

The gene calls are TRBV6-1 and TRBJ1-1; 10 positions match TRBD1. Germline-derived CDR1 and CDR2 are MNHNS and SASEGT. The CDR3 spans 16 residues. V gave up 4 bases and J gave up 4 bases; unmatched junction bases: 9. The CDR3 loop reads CASSAMTGGWGTEAFF. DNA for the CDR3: TGTGCCAGCAGTGCGATGACAGGGGGCTGGGGCACTGAAGCTTTCTTT.

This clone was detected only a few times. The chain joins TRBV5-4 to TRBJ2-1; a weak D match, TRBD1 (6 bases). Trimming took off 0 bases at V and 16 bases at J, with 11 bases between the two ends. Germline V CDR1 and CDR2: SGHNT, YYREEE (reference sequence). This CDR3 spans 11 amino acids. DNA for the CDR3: TGTGCCAGCAGCTTGGTTGGGACACAATTCTTC. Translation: CASSLVGTQFF.

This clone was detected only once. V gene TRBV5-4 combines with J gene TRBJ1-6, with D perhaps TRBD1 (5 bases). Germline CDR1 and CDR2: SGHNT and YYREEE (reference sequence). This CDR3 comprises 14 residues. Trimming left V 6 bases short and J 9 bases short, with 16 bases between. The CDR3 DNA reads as TGTGCCAGCACCCTGGGGACTTTTGGTTCACCCCTCCACTTT. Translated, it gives CASTLGTFGSPLHF. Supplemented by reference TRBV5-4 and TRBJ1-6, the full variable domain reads ETGVTQSPTHLIKTRGQQVTLRCSSQSGHNTVSWYQQALGQGPQFIFQYYREEENGRGNFPPRFSGLQFPNYSSELNVNALELDDSALYLCASTLGTFGSPLHFGNGTRLTVT.

CDR3 amino acids: CASRLVSLYEQYF. CDR3 DNA: TGCGCCAGCCGCCTGGTCTCCCTCTACGAGCAGTACTTC. The chain carries TRBV5-1 and TRBJ2-7; no clear D gene. CDR1 and CDR2 from the germline V gene are SGHRS and YFSETQ. The CDR3 is 13 residues long. V was shortened by 7 bases and J by 3 bases, with 14 bases between the two germline ends. Full variable domain (outside the CDR3, taken from reference TRBV5-1 and TRBJ2-7): KAGVTQTPRYLIKTRGQQVTLSCSPISGHRSVSWYQQTPGQGLQFLFEYFSETQRNKGNFPGRFSGRQFSNSRSEMNVSTLELGDSALYLCASRLVSLYEQYFGPGTRLTVT.

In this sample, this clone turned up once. CDR3: CASSSNTGTKETQYF. CDR3 in DNA: TGCGCCAGCAGCTCAAATACTGGGACTAAAGAGACCCAGTACTTC. The chain carries TRBV5-1 and TRBJ2-5; 7 nucleotides line up with TRBD2. With 3 bases clipped from V and 3 bases from J, the junction kept 8 bases outside the gene matches. Germline CDR1 is SGHRS and CDR2 is YFSETQ. The CDR3 totals 15 residues.

As DNA, the CDR3 is TGCGCCAGCAGTGCCCTCAGTCAGTACACTGAAGCTTTCTTT. This codes for CASSALSQYTEAFF. J is TRBJ1-1 and V is TRBV10-2; D gene ambiguous. The CDR3 contains 14 residues. Germline assignment: CDR1 WSHSY and CDR2 SAAADI. Trimming pared 4 bases from V and 3 bases from J, leaving 12 bases between.

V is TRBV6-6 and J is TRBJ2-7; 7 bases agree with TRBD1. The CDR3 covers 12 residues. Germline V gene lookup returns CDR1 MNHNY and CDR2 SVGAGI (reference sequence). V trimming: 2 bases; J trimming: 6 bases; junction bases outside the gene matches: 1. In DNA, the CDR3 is TGTGCCAGCAGTTACGCAGGGGGCGAGCAGTACTTC. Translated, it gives CASSYAGGEQYF.

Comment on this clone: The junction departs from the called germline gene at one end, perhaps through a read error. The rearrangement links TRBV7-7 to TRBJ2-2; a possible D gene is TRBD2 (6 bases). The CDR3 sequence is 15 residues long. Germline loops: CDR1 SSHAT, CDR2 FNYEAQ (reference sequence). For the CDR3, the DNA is TGTGCTAGCAGCTTGGGTTTAGGAGGGCCCGGGGAGCTGTTTTTT. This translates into CASSLGLGGPGELFF.

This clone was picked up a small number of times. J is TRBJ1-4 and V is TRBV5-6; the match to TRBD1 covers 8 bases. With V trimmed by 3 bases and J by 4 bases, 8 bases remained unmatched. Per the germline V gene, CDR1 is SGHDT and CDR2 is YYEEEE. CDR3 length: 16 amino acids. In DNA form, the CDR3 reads TGTGCCAGCAGCTCGGGACAGGCCCAACTTAATGAAAAACTGTTTTTT. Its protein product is CASSSGQAQLNEKLFF.

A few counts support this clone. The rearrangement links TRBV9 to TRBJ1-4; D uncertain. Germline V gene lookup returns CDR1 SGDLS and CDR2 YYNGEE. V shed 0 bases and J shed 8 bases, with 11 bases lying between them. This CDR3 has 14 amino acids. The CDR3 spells CASSVGAVMEKLFF. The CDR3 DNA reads TGTGCCAGCAGCGTAGGGGCAGTAATGGAAAAACTGTTTTTT.

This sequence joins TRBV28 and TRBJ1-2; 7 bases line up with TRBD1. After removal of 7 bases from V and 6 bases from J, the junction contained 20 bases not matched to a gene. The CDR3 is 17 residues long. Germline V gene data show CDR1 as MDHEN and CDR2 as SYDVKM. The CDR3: CASTSPGPTGPVHGYTF. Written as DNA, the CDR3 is TGTGCCAGCACTTCCCCCGGCCCGACAGGGCCGGTTCATGGCTACACCTTC.

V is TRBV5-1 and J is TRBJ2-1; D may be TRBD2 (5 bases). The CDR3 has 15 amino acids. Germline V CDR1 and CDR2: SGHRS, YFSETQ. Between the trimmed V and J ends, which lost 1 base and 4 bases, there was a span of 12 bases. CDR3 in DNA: TGCGCCAGCAGCTTGTTATTAGCGTTTTACAATGAGCAGTTCTTC. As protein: CASSLLLAFYNEQFF.

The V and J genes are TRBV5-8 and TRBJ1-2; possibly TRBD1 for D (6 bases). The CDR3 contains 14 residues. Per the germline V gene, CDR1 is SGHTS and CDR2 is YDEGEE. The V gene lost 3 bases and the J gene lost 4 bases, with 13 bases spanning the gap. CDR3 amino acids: CASSSLRGGYGYTF. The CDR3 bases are TGTGCCAGCAGCTCCCTACGAGGGGGCTATGGCTACACCTTC.

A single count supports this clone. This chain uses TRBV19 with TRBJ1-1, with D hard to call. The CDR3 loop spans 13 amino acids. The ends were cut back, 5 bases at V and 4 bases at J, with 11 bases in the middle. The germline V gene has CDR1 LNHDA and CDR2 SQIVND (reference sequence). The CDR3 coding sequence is TGTGCCAGTAGTTCCGTCGAGGGCACTGAAGCTTTCTTT. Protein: CASSSVEGTEAFF.

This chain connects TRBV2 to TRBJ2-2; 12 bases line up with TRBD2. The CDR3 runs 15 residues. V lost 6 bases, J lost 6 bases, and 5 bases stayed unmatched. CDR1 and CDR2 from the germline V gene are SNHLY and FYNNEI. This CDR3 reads CASRRLAGAAGELFF. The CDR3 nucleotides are TGTGCCAGCAGAAGACTAGCGGGAGCGGCCGGGGAGCTGTTTTTT.